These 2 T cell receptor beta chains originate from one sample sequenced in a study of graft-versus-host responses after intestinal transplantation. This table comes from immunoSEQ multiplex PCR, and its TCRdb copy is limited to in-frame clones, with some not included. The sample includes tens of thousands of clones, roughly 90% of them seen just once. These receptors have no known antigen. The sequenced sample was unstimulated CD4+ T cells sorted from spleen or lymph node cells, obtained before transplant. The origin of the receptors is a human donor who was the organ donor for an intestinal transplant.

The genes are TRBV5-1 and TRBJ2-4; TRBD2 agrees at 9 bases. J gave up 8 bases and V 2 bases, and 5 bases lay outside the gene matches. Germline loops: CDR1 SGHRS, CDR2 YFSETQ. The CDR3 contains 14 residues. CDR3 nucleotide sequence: TGCGCCAGCAGCTTCATAGCGGGAGTAGACATTCAGTACTTC. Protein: CASSFIAGVDIQYF.

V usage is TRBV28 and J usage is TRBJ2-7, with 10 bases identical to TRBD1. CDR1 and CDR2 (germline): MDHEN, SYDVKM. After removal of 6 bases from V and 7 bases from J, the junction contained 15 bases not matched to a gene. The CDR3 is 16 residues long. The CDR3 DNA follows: TGTGCCAGCAGCAGTTTAATAGTGGGACAGGGGAGGGAGCAGTACTTC. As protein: CASSSLIVGQGREQYF.